This passage covers 7 T cell receptor beta chains from one sample sequenced in a study of Ad26.COV2.S vaccination and SARS-CoV-2 variants. Produced via immunoSEQ multiplex PCR; TCRdb's table is partial and in-frame only. The sample holds 510,000 or so clones, approximately 88% seen once. Treatment noted: about 20 received Ad26.COV2.S at low or high dose, single or two shots; 5 received placebo; per-sample allocation not given. After the first vaccine or placebo injection, samples were drawn on day 63. Specimen: peripheral blood, collected in a trial of Ad26.COV2.S vaccine versus placebo. The source of these receptors is a person between 18 and 59 years old who received the Ad26.COV2.S COVID-19 vaccine or a placebo.

This chain connects TRBV28 to TRBJ2-7; TRBD2 aligns across 14 bases. CDR1 is MDHEN, CDR2 SYDVKM, per germline. The J segment lost 0 bases and the V segment lost 5 bases, leaving 9 bases of the junction unmatched. The CDR3 totals 18 residues. The DNA of the CDR3 is TGTGCCAGCAGTGCGGGACTAGCGGGAGTGTCTAGCTCCTACGAGCAGTACTTC. Its translation is CASSAGLAGVSSSYEQYF.

This chain joins TRBV12-3 or TRBV12-4 and TRBJ1-4; weak D call: TRBD1 (6 bases). The length of the CDR3 is 12 residues. Trimming cost V 8 bases and J 11 bases, with 15 bases left between them. CDR3 residues: CASSQGRIKLFF. The CDR3 DNA follows: TGTGCCAGCTCACAGGGTCGGATCAAACTGTTTTTT.

The genes are TRBV13 and TRBJ2-7; 12 bases map to TRBD2. The CDR3 totals 18 residues. Losses at the gene ends were 5 bases for V and 6 bases for J; bases not matched to a gene: 17. Germline V gene data show CDR1 as PRHDT and CDR2 as FYEKMQ (reference sequence). CDR3 coding DNA: TGTGCCAGCAGCCGGACGCCGACTAGCGGGAGCACCAAAACCGAGCAGTACTTC. This encodes CASSRTPTSGSTKTEQYF.

V usage is TRBV7-9 and J usage is TRBJ2-3; D remains unclear. From germline, CDR1 is SEHNR and CDR2 FQNEAQ (reference sequence). Trimming removed 5 bases at V and 2 bases at J, with 5 bases between. This CDR3 comprises 12 residues. The CDR3 loop reads CASSEYTDTQYF. Here the CDR3 DNA reads TGTGCCAGCAGCGAATACACAGATACGCAGTATTTT.

The chain couples TRBV5-1 to TRBJ2-1; no firm D call. The CDR3 spans 14 residues. V was pared by 2 bases and J by 8 bases, with 14 bases between. Germline V gene lookup returns CDR1 SGHRS and CDR2 YFSETQ. This CDR3 is CASSFGRPLDEQFF. The CDR3 nucleotides are TGCGCCAGCAGCTTCGGTCGGCCCTTGGATGAGCAGTTCTTC. Full variable domain (rest looked up from reference TRBV5-1 and TRBJ2-1): KAGVTQTPRYLIKTRGQQVTLSCSPISGHRSVSWYQQTPGQGLQFLFEYFSETQRNKGNFPGRFSGRQFSNSRSEMNVSTLELGDSALYLCASSFGRPLDEQFFGPGTRLTVL.

In its sample, this clone was seen once. The chain employs TRBV19 and TRBJ2-2; no clear D gene. This CDR3 is built from 19 residues. V gave up 3 bases and J gave up 1 base, with 21 bases separating them. Germline V gene lookup returns CDR1 LNHDA and CDR2 SQIVND (reference sequence). The DNA of the CDR3 is TGTGCCAGTAGTATGAGCCTGGCTCTAATTATTGTGAACACCGGGGAGCTGTTTTTT. Its translation: CASSMSLALIIVNTGELFF.

The chain has TRBV6-5 and TRBJ2-5; TRBD1 aligns across 8 bases. The CDR3 is 16 amino acids. Germline CDR1 is MNHEY and CDR2 is SVGAGI. The V and J ends lost 0 bases and 5 bases, in that order; junction bases with no gene match: 8. Here the CDR3 DNA reads TGTGCCAGCAGTTACTCGCCTACCGGGACAGGCGAGACCCAGTACTTC. As protein: CASSYSPTGTGETQYF.